This TCR beta chain was identified in a study of T cells in Graves' hyperthyroidism and ophthalmopathy. Findings of the study overall: In the blood, most expanded thyroid clonotypes above 0.001 appeared as well. Researchers report that a 13 V-J model separated ophthalmopathy from stable hyperthyroidism.

The CDR3 contains 16 residues. Germline V lookup: CDR1 MDHEN, CDR2 SYDVKM. The V segment lost 5 bases and the J segment 1 base; nucleotides outside the gene matches: 10. This clonotype was counted at least ten times. As yet, its antigen is unknown. Researchers took RNA transcripts and amplified the TCR beta CDR3 regions from them. Researchers ran a first-round RT-PCR on the TCR CDR3 using the HTBI primer set. TCRdb itself ran the multiplex PCR reads through MiXCR, one entry per CDR3 protein. Of around 350,000 distinct CDR3 sequences listed, about 15% are singletons. The diagnostic basis comprised clinical symptoms, serum thyroxine and TRAb, thyroid ultrasound and orbital computed tomography. Extraction of PBMCs used under 13 ml of fresh peripheral blood.

The gene calls are TRBV28 and TRBJ1-2, with TRBD1 identical over 7 bases. What was sequenced was blood. The TCR was taken from a woman between 18 and 29 years old with Graves' hyperthyroidism that later progressed to Graves' ophthalmopathy. The CDR3, as DNA: TGTGCCAGCAGTCCCCCCCGGGACAGAGTTAACTATGGCTACACCTTC. This sequence encodes CASSPPRDRVNYGYTF.